This T cell receptor (beta chain) is from a study of human thymus T cells. Study-level results: Related reports documented highly overlapping thymic repertoires among unrelated individuals. There appeared to be biased usage of V and J genes in thymic and blood repertoires.

V lost 1 base to trimming and J lost 7 bases, with 8 bases between them. The CDR3 has 12 amino acids. Germline lookup yields CDR1 SGHTS and CDR2 YDEGEE. Thymus was obtained from resections taken during corrective heart surgery. Samples came from healthy Finnish infants during open corrective cardiac surgery. TCRdb keeps only in-frame clones here, not all; method: immunoSEQ multiplex PCR. The table shows approximately 71,000 clones, with roughly 94% occurring only once. A note on this clone: What it binds is unknown.

Sequencing used thymus tissue. This receptor was taken from a girl under three years old with a congenital heart defect but otherwise immunologically healthy. V gene TRBV5-8 combines with J gene TRBJ1-1; the D is unclear. As DNA, the CDR3 is TGTGCCAGCAGCTTGAATAGGGATGAAGCTTTCTTT. This sequence encodes CASSLNRDEAFF.